This T cell receptor (beta chain) appears in the sequencing data of a study of blood T cell repertoires in COVID-19. Study background: Whether acute or convalescent, the COVID-19 samples came from the United States, Italy and Spain. PBMCs, B-cell-depleted T cells, or T cells provided the cDNA or gDNA that made up the material.

In the original processing: Reference gene primer amplification gave estimated nucleated cell counts. Profiled with immunoSEQ multiplex PCR; TCRdb holds only in-frame clones, not every one. For V, J and clone size, that table is used; D and trimming come from the DNA. Altogether approximately 170,000 clones are present, roughly nine tenths being singletons, with the ten largest covering 10% to 11%. The Seattle site enrolled patients during active infection and followed them longitudinally. The receptor's source is a woman aged 55-69 years with COVID-19, enrolled during active disease. Sequenced material: peripheral blood.

CDR3 residues: CASSPPTGTYGYTF. The CDR3 region has the DNA TGTGCCAGCTCACCACCGACAGGGACCTATGGCTACACCTTC. This chain connects TRBV18 to TRBJ1-2, with 7 bases that match TRBD1. Trimming at V came to 0 bases and at J to 4 bases, leaving 2 bases not matched to a gene. CDR1 and CDR2 from the germline V gene are KGHSH and LQKENI. The CDR3 consists of 14 residues. Combining the CDR3 with reference TRBV18 and TRBJ1-2 gives the whole variable domain NAGVMQNPRHLVRRRGQEARLRCSPMKGHSHVYWYRQLPEEGLKFMVYLQKENIIDESGMPKERFSAEFPKEGPSILRIQQVVRGDSAAYFCASSPPTGTYGYTFGSGTRLTVV.